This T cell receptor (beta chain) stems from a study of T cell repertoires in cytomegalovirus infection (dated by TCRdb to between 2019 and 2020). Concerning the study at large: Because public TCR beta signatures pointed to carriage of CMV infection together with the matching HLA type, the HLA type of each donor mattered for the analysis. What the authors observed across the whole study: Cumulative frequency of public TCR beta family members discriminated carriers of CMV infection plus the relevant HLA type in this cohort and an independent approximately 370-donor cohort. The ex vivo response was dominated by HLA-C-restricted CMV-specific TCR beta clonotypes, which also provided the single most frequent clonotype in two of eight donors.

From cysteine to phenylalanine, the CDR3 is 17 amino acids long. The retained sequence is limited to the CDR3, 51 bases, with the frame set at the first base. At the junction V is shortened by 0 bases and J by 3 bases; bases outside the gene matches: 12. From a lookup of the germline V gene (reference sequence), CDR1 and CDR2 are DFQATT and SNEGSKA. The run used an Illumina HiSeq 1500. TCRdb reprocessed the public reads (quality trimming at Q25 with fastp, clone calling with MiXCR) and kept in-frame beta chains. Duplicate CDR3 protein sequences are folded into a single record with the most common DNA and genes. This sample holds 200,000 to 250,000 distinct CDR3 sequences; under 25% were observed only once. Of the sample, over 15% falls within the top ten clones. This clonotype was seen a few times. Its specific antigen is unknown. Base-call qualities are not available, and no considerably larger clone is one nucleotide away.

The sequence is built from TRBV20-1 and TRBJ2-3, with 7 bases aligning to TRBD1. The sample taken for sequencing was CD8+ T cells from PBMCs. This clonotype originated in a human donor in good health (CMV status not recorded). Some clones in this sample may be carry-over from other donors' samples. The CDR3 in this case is CSARDVSGGLWTDTQYF. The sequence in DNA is TGCAGTGCTAGAGATGTCTCAGGGGGTTTATGGACAGATACGCAGTATTTT.